The 32 T cell receptor beta chains presented below share a single source sample, sequenced in a study of blood T cell repertoires in COVID-19. The method was immunoSEQ multiplex PCR; TCRdb's version includes in-frame clones alone and lacks a portion of them. The sample contains more than 200,000 clones, about 79% of which appear only once. Material: peripheral blood. These receptors all come from a middle-aged woman who had recovered from COVID-19.

CDR3 DNA: TGTGCCAGCAGGTTCGCTGAGAATGAAAAACTGTTTTTT. This sequence encodes CASRFAENEKLFF. The genes are TRBV12-3 or TRBV12-4 and TRBJ1-4; no firm D call. This CDR3 is 13 amino acids long. V was trimmed by 6 bases and J by 5 bases, leaving 10 bases between them.

This clone was observed a handful of times. This chain connects TRBV6-5 to TRBJ1-5, with TRBD1 matching 9 bases. Trimming took 6 bases from V and 6 from J; bases not matched to a gene: 9. The V gene's germline CDR1 is MNHEY and CDR2 SVGAGI. The length of the CDR3 is 15 residues. CDR3 sequence: CASRQQGAEGQPQHF. Written as DNA, the CDR3 is TGTGCCAGCAGGCAACAGGGGGCTGAAGGTCAGCCCCAGCATTTT.

The V call is TRBV19, the J call TRBJ1-5; no clear D gene. The germline V gene encodes CDR1 LNHDA and CDR2 SQIVND (reference sequence). Trimming cost V 3 bases and J 6 bases, with 9 bases left between them. This CDR3 spans 13 amino acids. CDR3 amino acids: CASSIGEIQPQHF. The DNA of the CDR3 is TGTGCCAGTAGTATTGGGGAGATTCAGCCCCAGCATTTT.

The chain joins TRBV5-1 to TRBJ2-5; the match to TRBD2 covers 14 bases. The germline V gene encodes CDR1 SGHRS and CDR2 YFSETQ. Germline trimming cut 4 bases from V and 5 bases from J; bases unmatched to any gene: 7. CDR3 length: 16 amino acids. The CDR3 DNA is TGCGCCAGCAGCACGGGGACTAGCGGGGGTGCGGAGACCCAGTACTTC. Its translation is CASSTGTSGGAETQYF.

In the case of this clone: Additional DNA sequences in this sample encode the identical CDR3. This rearrangement joins TRBV5-1 to TRBJ2-5; 8 bases map to TRBD1. The ends lost 3 bases at V and 3 bases at J; junction bases unmatched: 1. Germline loops: CDR1 SGHRS, CDR2 YFSETQ. This CDR3 contains 13 residues. In nucleotides, the CDR3 is TGCGCCAGCAGCTCGACAGGGGAAGAGACCCAGTACTTC. Its protein is CASSSTGEETQYF. Combining the CDR3 with reference TRBV5-1 and TRBJ2-5 gives the whole variable domain KAGVTQTPRYLIKTRGQQVTLSCSPISGHRSVSWYQQTPGQGLQFLFEYFSETQRNKGNFPGRFSGRQFSNSRSEMNVSTLELGDSALYLCASSSTGEETQYFGPGTRLLVL.

There are a few counts of this clone. The J gene is TRBJ1-5, the V gene TRBV6-5, with TRBD1 identical over 7 bases. With V trimmed by 6 bases and J by 7 bases, 6 bases remained unmatched. The CDR3 has 13 residues. Germline V gene lookup returns CDR1 MNHEY and CDR2 SVGAGI. CDR3 loop: CASSFDRVQPQHF. Written as DNA, the CDR3 is TGTGCCAGCAGCTTCGACAGGGTACAGCCCCAGCATTTT.

This sequence joins TRBV5-1 and TRBJ1-5; TRBD1 agrees at 7 bases. CDR3 length: 13 residues. Germline CDR1 SGHRS, CDR2 YFSETQ. V was clipped by 4 bases and J by 5 bases; unmatched bases: 3. CDR3 in amino acids: CASSPGTDQPQHF. The CDR3, as DNA: TGCGCCAGCAGCCCCGGGACAGATCAGCCCCAGCATTTT.

In this sample, this clone turned up once. For the CDR3, the DNA is TGTGCCAGCAGTTTGACACGTCAAGAGACCCAGTACTTC. Translated, it gives CASSLTRQETQYF. V gene TRBV27 combines with J gene TRBJ2-5; D gene ambiguous. Trimming stripped 3 bases from V and 2 bases from J, with 7 bases between. CDR1 is MNHEY and CDR2 is SMNVEV in the germline V gene (reference sequence). The CDR3 consists of 13 residues.

The chain combines TRBV6-5 with TRBJ2-7, with D perhaps TRBD1 (6 bases). CDR1 MNHEY and CDR2 SVGAGI come from the germline V gene. This CDR3 is built from 13 residues. The V end lost 5 bases, the J end lost 1 base, and 9 bases lay between the germline ends. This chain's CDR3 is CASSPDSSYEQYF. The DNA for the CDR3 is TGTGCCAGCAGTCCGGACAGTTCCTACGAGCAGTACTTC.

In its sample, this clone was seen a few times. In nucleotides, the CDR3 is TGTGCCAGCATTTTTGGACAGAACACTGAAGCTTTCTTT. It translates to CASIFGQNTEAFF. The J gene is TRBJ1-1, the V gene TRBV2; maybe TRBD1 (5 bases). The CDR3 runs 13 residues. With 7 bases removed from V and 1 base from J, the gap between germline ends came to 10 bases. Germline loops: CDR1 SNHLY, CDR2 FYNNEI.

J is TRBJ2-3 and V is TRBV24-1, with D maybe TRBD1 (5 bases). The CDR3 runs to 15 residues. Germline V gives CDR1 KGHDR, CDR2 SFDVKD. V shed 1 base and J shed 0 bases, with 7 bases lying between them. The CDR3 spells CATSDLQDSTDTQYF. For the CDR3, the DNA is TGTGCCACCAGTGATTTACAGGACAGCACAGATACGCAGTATTTT.

V usage is TRBV7-2 and J usage is TRBJ2-1; 9 bases fit TRBD2. J gave up 4 bases and V 7 bases, and 5 bases lay outside the gene matches. CDR3 length: 14 residues. Germline CDR1 is SGHTA and CDR2 is FQGNSA. The CDR3 nucleotides read TGTGCCAGCACCCCCGGACTAGCGTACAATGAGCAGTTCTTC. It specifies CASTPGLAYNEQFF.

This clone appeared a few times. The chain recombines TRBV6-5 with TRBJ1-5; 8 positions match TRBD1. The CDR3 contains 13 residues. Trimming took 5 bases from V and 6 from J; bases not matched to a gene: 3. In germline, CDR1 is MNHEY, CDR2 SVGAGI. The DNA of the CDR3 is TGTGCCAGCAGTAAGGACAGGGTTCAGCCCCAGCATTTT. This encodes CASSKDRVQPQHF.

The gene calls are TRBV4-2 and TRBJ2-5; 10 positions agree with TRBD2. Germline assignment: CDR1 LGHNA and CDR2 YNFKEQ. This CDR3 comprises 20 residues. V was clipped by 0 bases and J by 5 bases; unmatched bases: 18. The CDR3 is CASSQEDPRMTSGHGETQYF. CDR3 DNA: TGTGCCAGCAGCCAAGAAGACCCCCGCATGACTAGCGGGCATGGTGAGACCCAGTACTTC.

The V and J genes are TRBV10-3 and TRBJ2-7; 9 positions agree with TRBD2. With 3 bases clipped from V and 7 bases from J, the junction kept 16 bases outside the gene matches. Germline CDR1 ENHRY, CDR2 SYGVKD. This CDR3 has 17 amino acids. The CDR3 nucleotides are TGTGCCATCAGTGAAGGCGCGGCGGGGGGGCCGGAGTGGGAGCAGTACTTC. It codes for CAISEGAAGGPEWEQYF.

The table lists this clone with a count of one. This chain links TRBV7-9 with TRBJ2-7, with no clear D. This CDR3 region has 13 residues. V gave up 2 bases and J gave up 3 bases, with 8 bases separating them. The germline gives CDR1 SEHNR, CDR2 FQNEAQ (reference sequence). This CDR3 reads CASSLNAYYEQYF. For the CDR3, the DNA is TGTGCCAGCAGCTTAAACGCGTACTACGAGCAGTACTTC. Combining the CDR3 with reference TRBV7-9 and TRBJ2-7 gives the whole variable domain DTGVSQNPRHKITKRGQNVTFRCDPISEHNRLYWYRQTLGQGPEFLTYFQNEAQLEKSRLLSDRFSAERPKGSFSTLEIQRTEQGDSAMYLCASSLNAYYEQYFGPGTRLTVT.

This chain joins TRBV6-5 and TRBJ2-1, with TRBD2 identical over 8 bases. The CDR3 extends over 15 amino acids. Germline CDR1 MNHEY, CDR2 SVGAGI. V was clipped by 2 bases and J by 3 bases; unmatched bases: 3. The CDR3 protein is CASSYGLAGYNEQFF. The CDR3 coding sequence is TGTGCCAGCAGTTACGGGCTAGCGGGCTACAATGAGCAGTTCTTC.

This chain uses TRBV7-9 with TRBJ1-1; TRBD1 agrees at 10 bases. J was trimmed by 3 bases and V by 5 bases; bases with no gene match: 6. The CDR3 sequence is 15 residues long. CDR1 is SEHNR, CDR2 FQNEAQ, per germline (reference sequence). CDR3 sequence reads: CASSPGQGVYTEAFF. In DNA, the CDR3 is TGTGCCAGCAGCCCCGGACAGGGGGTTTACACTGAAGCTTTCTTT.

The rearrangement joins TRBV7-2 to TRBJ1-3; D ambiguous. This CDR3 region has 16 residues. Germline-derived CDR1 and CDR2 are SGHTA and FQGNSA. V was cut by 5 bases and J by 4 bases, with 18 bases left in between. DNA for the CDR3: TGTGCCAGCAGCCCTAGGATTTGGGCGGGGGGAAACACCATATATTTT. Translation: CASSPRIWAGGNTIYF.

The J gene is TRBJ2-5, the V gene TRBV7-2, with TRBD1 as a possible D gene (6 bases). CDR1 is SGHTA and CDR2 is FQGNSA in the germline V gene. V was shortened by 5 bases and J by 1 base, with 14 bases between the two germline ends. The CDR3 is made up of 15 amino acids. For the CDR3, the DNA is TGTGCCAGCAGCCTCCAGGGGATGGGCCAAGAGACCCAGTACTTC. This sequence encodes CASSLQGMGQETQYF.

DNA for the CDR3: TGTGCCAGCAGCTTATGGGCAGGGGCCTCTAGCAATCAGCCCCAGCATTTT. This encodes CASSLWAGASSNQPQHF. The genes are TRBV7-2 and TRBJ1-5, with D maybe TRBD1 (6 bases). The germline gives CDR1 SGHTA, CDR2 FQGNSA. Deletions cut 2 bases from V and 0 bases from J, with 14 bases between. The CDR3 extends over 17 amino acids.

The genes are TRBV5-1 and TRBJ2-2; possible D gene TRBD2, 5 bases. Germline V CDR1 and CDR2: SGHRS, YFSETQ. CDR3 length: 15 residues. The V end was cut by 0 bases, the J end by 2 bases, with 8 bases between. DNA for the CDR3: TGCGCCAGCAGCTTGGGGCTAGCTAACACCGGGGAGCTGTTTTTT. Encoded protein: CASSLGLANTGELFF.

This clone was observed once. V is TRBV5-1 and J is TRBJ1-3; D call uncertain. Trimming shortened V by 2 bases and J by 0 bases, and 9 bases separated the two germline ends. The CDR3 contains 15 residues. Germline V CDR1 and CDR2: SGHRS, YFSETQ. For the CDR3, the DNA is TGCGCCAGCAGCTTCAGTTATATCTCTGGAAACACCATATATTTT. The encoded protein is CASSFSYISGNTIYF.

The chain recombines TRBV5-1 with TRBJ1-2; 7 bases map to TRBD1. The J segment lost 0 bases and the V segment lost 3 bases, leaving 11 bases of the junction unmatched. Germline V gene data show CDR1 as SGHRS and CDR2 as YFSETQ. This CDR3 contains 17 residues. The CDR3 bases are TGCGCCAGCAGCTCGGGATTGACAGGGAATACTAACTATGGCTACACCTTC. This translates into CASSSGLTGNTNYGYTF.

V usage is TRBV20-1 and J usage is TRBJ1-5; possible D gene TRBD1, 5 bases. Germline loops: CDR1 DFQATT, CDR2 SNEGSKA (reference sequence). Trimming took off 3 bases at V and 3 bases at J, with 9 bases between the two ends. The CDR3 runs 13 residues. The CDR3 spells CSASWGANQPQHF. CDR3 in DNA: TGCAGTGCTAGTTGGGGCGCCAATCAGCCCCAGCATTTT.

This clone was detected once. The chain has TRBV3-1 (or the pseudogene TRBV3-2) and TRBJ1-2; 10 bases agree with TRBD1. CDR3 length: 16 residues. The germline V gene encodes CDR1 LGHDT and CDR2 YNNKEL (reference sequence). V was pared by 1 base and J by 3 bases, with 5 bases of the junction left unmatched. The CDR3 loop reads CASSQGPGTGDYGYTF. The CDR3 region has the DNA TGTGCCAGCAGCCAAGGACCCGGGACAGGGGACTATGGCTACACCTTC.

The CDR3, as DNA: TGTGCCAGCAGCCAAGCCCCAGGGATGAACACTGAAGCTTTCTTT. Translated, it gives CASSQAPGMNTEAFF. This chain joins TRBV3-1 (or the pseudogene TRBV3-2) and TRBJ1-1, with D maybe TRBD1 (5 bases). V was clipped by 1 base and J by 0 bases, with 9 bases between them. Germline assignment: CDR1 LGHDT and CDR2 YNNKEL (reference sequence). CDR3 length equals 15 residues.

The chain uses TRBV18 and TRBJ1-1; D not resolved. Trimming cost V 5 bases and J 5 bases, with 12 bases left between them. The CDR3 runs 13 residues. Germline V lookup: CDR1 KGHSH, CDR2 LQKENI. In DNA, the CDR3 is TGTGCCAGCTCAACACAGACGGAGACTGAAGCTTTCTTT. This gives the protein CASSTQTETEAFF.

The chain employs TRBV11-2 and TRBJ2-7, with 14 positions matching TRBD2. The V gene's germline CDR1 is SGHAT and CDR2 FQNNGV. V shed 5 bases and J 6 bases; nucleotides not matched to a gene: 6. The CDR3 extends over 15 amino acids. The CDR3 DNA follows: TGTGCCAGCAGCCGACAGGGACTAGCGGGGGCCGAGCAGTACTTC. This gives the protein CASSRQGLAGAEQYF.

This chain links TRBV4-1 with TRBJ2-2; a weak D match, TRBD1 (6 bases). The V gene lost 3 bases and the J gene lost 2 bases, with 19 bases spanning the gap. CDR3 length equals 18 residues. Looked up from germline, CDR1 is MGHRA and CDR2 is YSYEKL. The CDR3 region is CASSQTDWDTPNTGELFF. In DNA form, the CDR3 reads TGCGCCAGCAGCCAGACCGATTGGGACACCCCAAACACCGGGGAGCTGTTTTTT.

This rearrangement joins TRBV2 to TRBJ2-7, with D tentatively TRBD1 (6 bases). The germline V gene has CDR1 SNHLY and CDR2 FYNNEI. The CDR3 extends over 14 amino acids. Trimming cost V 6 bases and J 2 bases, with 14 bases left between them. Here the CDR3 reads CASRSGQPTYEQYF. The DNA for the CDR3 is TGTGCCAGCAGAAGCGGACAGCCAACCTACGAGCAGTACTTC.

The chain uses TRBV4-3 and TRBJ1-3; D call uncertain. V lost 0 bases to trimming and J lost 4 bases, with 10 bases between them. The CDR3 is made up of 15 amino acids. Germline V gene sequence: CDR1 LGHNA, CDR2 YSLEER. CDR3 in amino acids: CASSQDISRGNTIYF. The CDR3, as DNA: TGCGCCAGCAGCCAAGACATCTCTCGGGGAAACACCATATATTTT.